A single sample is the source of the 8 T cell receptor beta chains below, sequenced in a study of regulatory T cells in long-lasting Graves disease. Time point specified: newly diagnosed GD, antithyroid drugs for less than 3 months. With RNA extracted from PBMCs as input, the TCR library was made. Library construction for TCR beta used iRepertoire HTBI primers and Arm-PCR of CDR3 regions. MiXCR, applied by TCRdb to the multiplex PCR reads, yields one record per CDR3 protein. The repertoire consists of about 420,000 distinct CDR3 sequences, with over 15% occurring once and the leading ten covering about 25%. The same data also contributed to another study, on T cells in Graves' hyperthyroidism and ophthalmopathy.

The specimen was peripheral blood mononuclear cells (PBMCs), collected at new diagnosis, from a patient treated with antithyroid drugs. All receptors come from a young woman with Graves disease.

This clonotype was seen at least ten times. The chain employs TRBV7-3 and TRBJ2-1, with a tentative D call TRBD2 (6 bases). The germline V and J ends were trimmed by 5 bases and 4 bases, with 15 bases remaining between them. Germline V gene sequence: CDR1 SGHTA, CDR2 FQGTGA. The CDR3 runs 15 residues. The CDR3 region has the DNA TGTGCCAGCAGCCCCGGAGGGCTAGCTTACAATGAGCAGTTCTTC. It translates to CASSPGGLAYNEQFF.

This clonotype was counted many times. The V gene is TRBV6-1, the J gene TRBJ1-2, with D possibly matching TRBD1 (5 bases). This CDR3 has 13 residues. V lost 6 bases and J 4 bases, leaving 12 bases between the germline ends. CDR1 and CDR2 from the germline V gene are MNHNS and SASEGT. The chain's CDR3 is CASRRQRTYGYTF. The CDR3 DNA reads as TGTGCCAGCAGGAGACAGAGAACCTATGGCTACACCTTC.

A word on this clonotype: A much larger clone differs by one base, so this may be a read error. This chain links TRBV27 with TRBJ1-1; the match to TRBD1 covers 10 bases. J was trimmed by 4 bases and V by 4 bases; bases with no gene match: 9. CDR3 length: 16 amino acids. Germline assignment: CDR1 MNHEY and CDR2 SMNVEV (reference sequence). In DNA, the CDR3 is TGTGCCAGCAGTTCACCGGGACAGGGGAAGATCACTGAAGCTTTCTTT. Translating it yields CASSSPGQGKITEAFF.

This clonotype was observed a few times. At one end the junction does not follow the germline gene, possibly because of a read error. The chain is built from TRBV20-1 and TRBJ2-1; D remains unclear. This CDR3 is built from 13 residues. In germline, CDR1 is DFQATT, CDR2 SNEGSKA (reference sequence). CDR3 nucleotide sequence: TGCAGTGCAAGGCTGGCGCTGGGGAATGGGCAGTTCTTC. Translation: CSARLALGNGQFF.

This clonotype was detected only a few times. V and J are TRBV18 and TRBJ1-6; D is possibly TRBD1 (5 bases). V gave up 2 bases and J gave up 8 bases, with 16 bases separating them. Germline CDR1 and CDR2: KGHSH and LQKENI. There are 16 residues in the CDR3. This CDR3 reads CASSPTSDSRYSPLHF. CDR3 in DNA: TGTGCCAGCTCACCAACTTCCGACAGCCGATATTCACCCCTCCACTTT.

In this sample, this clonotype turned up many times. The gene calls are TRBV7-3 and TRBJ2-7, with 10 nucleotides matching TRBD1. This CDR3 is built from 15 residues. With V trimmed by 6 bases and J by 6 bases, 11 bases remained unmatched. The germline CDR1 and CDR2 sequences are SGHTA and FQGTGA. The CDR3 here is CASSPLGDRGSEQYF. Here the CDR3 DNA reads TGTGCCAGCAGTCCGCTGGGGGACAGGGGATCCGAGCAGTACTTC.

There are many counts of this clonotype. V and J are TRBV12-3 or TRBV12-4 and TRBJ2-6; perhaps D is TRBD1 or TRBD2 (6 bases each). The CDR3 has 17 amino acids. V gave up 4 bases and J gave up 0 bases, with 13 bases separating them. CDR3 DNA sequence: TGTGCCAGCAGTTCCGGTCCGGGGGCCTCTGGGGCCAACGTCCTGACTTTC. Protein: CASSSGPGASGANVLTF.

Concerning this clonotype itself: One base away lies a much larger clone, so this may be a sequencing read error. This chain connects TRBV20-1 to TRBJ2-1; 9 positions agree with TRBD2. The CDR3 has 15 residues. Germline CDR1 is DFQATT and CDR2 is SNEGSKA (reference sequence). The CDR3 reads CSARDGREGPNKQFF. For the CDR3, the DNA is TGCAGTGCTAGAGATGGGCGGGAGGGCCCCAATAAGCAGTTCTTC.